The 15 T cell receptor beta chains below all came from one sample that was sequenced in a study of T-cell reconstitution after alpha-beta-depleted transplantation in children. Construction of the TCRbeta library involved unique molecular identifiers. TCRdb re-called the PCR reads with MiXCR, one entry per CDR3 protein. The sample yields around 400,000 distinct CDR3 sequences, over 20% seen once. This sample comprised PBMCs from the stem cell graft donor, obtained from the stem cell graft. These receptors came from a human donor who donated a stem cell graft to a child with acute myeloid leukemia.

The DNA for the CDR3 is TGTGCCAGCAGCTCATCCGGGACCCAAGAGACCCAGTACTTC. This codes for CASSSSGTQETQYF. This sequence joins TRBV9 and TRBJ2-5, with D perhaps matching TRBD1 or TRBD2 (5 bases each). Trimming stripped 4 bases from V and 1 base from J, with 11 bases between. This CDR3 has 14 residues. Per the germline V gene, CDR1 is SGDLS and CDR2 is YYNGEE.

This clonotype was counted at least ten times. This rearrangement joins TRBV20-1 to TRBJ2-1; 8 nucleotides line up with TRBD1. CDR1 and CDR2 (germline): DFQATT, SNEGSKA (reference sequence). This CDR3 spans 18 amino acids. The V segment lost 0 bases and the J segment 6 bases; nucleotides outside the gene matches: 16. In DNA form, the CDR3 reads TGCAGTGCTAGAGACCCTATATTCGGGACAGGCACGTCCAATGAGCAGTTCTTC. Amino acid sequence: CSARDPIFGTGTSNEQFF.

This clonotype was detected many times. The chain links TRBV18 to TRBJ2-7; the D gene is possibly TRBD1 (6 bases). V lost 0 bases and J 4 bases, leaving 10 bases between the germline ends. The CDR3 is made up of 14 amino acids. The germline V gene has CDR1 KGHSH and CDR2 LQKENI. In DNA form, the CDR3 reads TGTGCCAGCTCACCACCGAACAGGGCTTACGAGCAGTACTTC. Its protein is CASSPPNRAYEQYF.

The J gene is TRBJ2-2, the V gene TRBV4-3, with 13 bases identical to TRBD2. The CDR3 length is 18 residues. The trim removed 2 bases at V and 6 bases at J, leaving 9 bases unmatched. Germline values: CDR1 LGHNA, CDR2 YSLEER. DNA of the CDR3: TGCGCCAGCAGCCAATCCGGACTAGCGGGAGTGAAGGCCGGGGAGCTGTTTTTT. Its translation: CASSQSGLAGVKAGELFF.

This clonotype was recorded at least ten times. V is TRBV12-3 or TRBV12-4 and J is TRBJ2-1; 12 bases fit TRBD2. The junction had 7 bases not matched to a gene; V was cut back by 3 bases and J by 7 bases. The CDR3 spans 16 residues. The CDR3 nucleotides read TGTGCCAGCAGTTTCCTAGCGGGAGGGATATGGAATGAGCAGTTCTTC. Its protein is CASSFLAGGIWNEQFF.

The gene calls are TRBV6-2 or TRBV6-3 and TRBJ2-7; 7 nucleotides align to TRBD2. With V trimmed by 10 bases and J by 3 bases, 15 bases remained unmatched. Germline loops: CDR1 MNHEY, CDR2 SVGEGT. This CDR3 has 15 residues. CDR3 DNA sequence: TGTGCCACCGAAACTAGGGGACTAATAAACTACGAGCAGTACTTC. Amino acids: CATETRGLINYEQYF.

The chain couples TRBV5-1 to TRBJ2-2; D gene unclear. Germline V gene sequence: CDR1 SGHRS, CDR2 YFSETQ. CDR3 length: 15 residues. Trimming stripped 0 bases from V and 3 bases from J, with 9 bases between. DNA of the CDR3: TGCGCCAGCAGCTTGGGCTCAAGGGACACCGGGGAGCTGTTTTTT. Its translation is CASSLGSRDTGELFF.

This clonotype was seen only a few times. The chain carries TRBV7-9 and TRBJ1-1; TRBD1 aligns across 7 bases. Germline V gene data show CDR1 as SEHNR and CDR2 as FQNEAQ (reference sequence). This CDR3 region has 13 residues. After removal of 4 bases from V and 8 bases from J, the junction contained 7 bases not matched to a gene. CDR3 amino acids: CASSSGTAKEAFF. In DNA form, the CDR3 reads TGTGCCAGCAGCTCCGGGACAGCAAAAGAAGCTTTCTTT.

This clonotype was seen at least ten times. An end of the junction differs from the germline gene, which may be a read error. The chain combines TRBV29-1 with TRBJ1-1; TRBD1 aligns across 7 bases. From germline, CDR1 is SQVTM and CDR2 ANQGSEA. The CDR3 covers 12 residues. The CDR3 protein is CSVEDRETEAFF. The CDR3 coding sequence is TGCAGCGTAGAAGACAGGGAAACTGAAGCTTTCTTT.

In its sample, this clonotype was seen many times. V usage is TRBV27 and J usage is TRBJ1-1; TRBD1 is a possible D gene (5 bases). Trimming removed 6 bases from V and 0 bases from J, with 17 bases in between. CDR3 length equals 16 residues. CDR1 and CDR2 (germline): MNHEY, SMNVEV (reference sequence). CDR3 nucleotide sequence: TGTGCCAGCAGGCTGGGGACCGCTCCCATGAACACTGAAGCTTTCTTT. Protein sequence: CASRLGTAPMNTEAFF.

In its sample, this clonotype was seen a few times. The chain carries TRBV27 and TRBJ2-1, with 7 bases matching TRBD1. This CDR3 spans 16 amino acids. Germline trimming cut 4 bases from V and 3 bases from J; bases unmatched to any gene: 9. Germline V CDR1 and CDR2: MNHEY, SMNVEV (reference sequence). CDR3 sequence reads: CASSSGAGGGYNEQFF. CDR3 coding DNA: TGTGCCAGCAGTTCTGGGGCAGGGGGTGGCTACAATGAGCAGTTCTTC.

In this sample, this clonotype turned up a few times. The rearrangement joins TRBV6-5 to TRBJ2-5; 12 nucleotides agree with TRBD2. V shed 2 bases and J 5 bases; nucleotides not matched to a gene: 12. CDR1 is MNHEY, CDR2 SVGAGI, per germline. The CDR3 is 18 residues long. This CDR3 reads CASSYVLSTSGGMETQYF. CDR3 sequence (DNA): TGTGCCAGCAGTTACGTATTGTCGACTAGCGGGGGAATGGAGACCCAGTACTTC.

For this clonotype: One junction end does not reproduce the germline sequence, and a read error may be involved. The chain combines TRBV18 with TRBJ2-2, with D possibly called TRBD1 or TRBD2 (5 bases each). Germline assignment: CDR1 KGHSH and CDR2 LQKENI. CDR3 length: 15 amino acids. The CDR3: CASSALPGTTGDLFF. CDR3 coding DNA: TGTGCCAGCTCAGCGCTCCCAGGGACCACCGGGGATCTGTTTTTT.

Only a few counts were recorded for this clonotype. This chain connects TRBV4-3 to TRBJ2-1; TRBD2 matches at 7 bases. V trimming: 0 bases; J trimming: 8 bases; junction bases outside the gene matches: 10. Germline CDR1 LGHNA, CDR2 YSLEER. The CDR3 is made up of 16 amino acids. The CDR3 loop reads CASSQDVASGGHEQFF. The CDR3 DNA follows: TGCGCCAGCAGCCAAGATGTGGCTAGCGGAGGTCATGAGCAGTTCTTC.

V gene TRBV5-4 combines with J gene TRBJ2-1, with 13 positions matching TRBD2. V dropped 3 bases and J dropped 1; count of bases not matched to a gene: 7. CDR1 is SGHNT, CDR2 YYREEE, per germline (reference sequence). The CDR3 runs 18 residues. The CDR3 spells CASSSRLAGGMSYNEQFF. CDR3 coding DNA: TGTGCCAGCAGCTCCCGACTAGCGGGAGGTATGTCCTACAATGAGCAGTTCTTC.